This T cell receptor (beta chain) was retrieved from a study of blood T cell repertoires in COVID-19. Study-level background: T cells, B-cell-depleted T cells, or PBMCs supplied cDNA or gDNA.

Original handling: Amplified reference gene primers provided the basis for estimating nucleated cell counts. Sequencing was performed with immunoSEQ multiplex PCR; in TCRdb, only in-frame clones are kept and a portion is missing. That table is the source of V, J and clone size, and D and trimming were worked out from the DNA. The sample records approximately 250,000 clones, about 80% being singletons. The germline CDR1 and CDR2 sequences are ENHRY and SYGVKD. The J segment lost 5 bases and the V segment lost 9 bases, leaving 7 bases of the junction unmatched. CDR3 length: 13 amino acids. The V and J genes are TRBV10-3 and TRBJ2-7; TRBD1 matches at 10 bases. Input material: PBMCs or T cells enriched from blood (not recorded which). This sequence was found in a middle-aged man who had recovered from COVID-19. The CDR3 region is CAMGTGERNEQYF. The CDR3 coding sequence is TGTGCCATGGGGACAGGGGAGCGGAACGAGCAGTACTTC.